The text below deals with one T cell receptor (beta chain). The clone's antigen remains unknown. Qualities for individual bases were not recorded, and no much larger clone is one base off. Libraries were built with the immunoSEQ multiplex PCR assay. Adaptive Biotechnologies carried out TCRB amplification, library preparation, sequencing and preliminary bioinformatics at Survey level resolution. The original pipeline was this. Clonality was calculated in R as 1 minus normalized Shannon entropy, and the Gini index was calculated with the R package ineq. To get the overlap score, the summed counts of shared sequences were divided by the total counts of all sequences in both of the compared samples. Significance of shared clonotypes was assessed by Fisher's exact test, with a theoretical repertoire of 10^7 TCRB sequences assumed. TCRdb limited this immuneACCESS table to in-frame rearrangements with V and J called. A share of clones is missing; checked studies link under half to unresolved V genes, and the rest is unexplained. V, J and clone size were drawn from that table, and D and trimming were deduced from the DNA. This sample has 9,500 to 13,000 clones in its table, and about 83% of those were observed once. 0.75% to 0.9% of the sample rests with the top ten.

The sample's time point, from its label and the paper: 2014-2015 season, 7 days after vaccination. TCRB sequencing was used to follow sorted CD4 subsets from the blood of adults before and after they were given the seasonal inactivated influenza vaccine (Fluvarix). To be eligible, subjects had to live in the community and must not have received influenza vaccine in the previous 6 months. Exclusions included influenza vaccine contraindications, substance abuse, HIV/AIDS, active malignancy, immunomodulatory medication and active illness such as respiratory infection. Per time point, between roughly 40 and 100 mL of blood was sampled. Either Ficoll-Paque PLUS or SepMate separation was used to isolate PBMC. As a non-Tfh subset for comparison, CXCR5- memory CD4 T cells were sorted. Cell subsets were sorted from PBMC on a BD FACS Aria before DNA extraction. The entry originates in a study of follicular helper T cells after annual influenza vaccination (dated by TCRdb to the late 2010s). For context, the study as a whole: Blood was collected on days 0, 7 and 28 after each seasonal influenza vaccination. The 2015 samples were processed right after collection, while the 2013-2014 samples were cryopreserved. To study recall of cTfh clones, some subjects were followed through successive annual vaccinations in the 2013-2014, 2014-2015 and 2015-2016 seasons. One week after vaccination, a second recruited cohort of about a dozen subjects (Table S1) displayed a similar ICOS+CD38+ cTfh response. Six subjects had multi-year samples: four covered two vaccination seasons and two covered three seasons. Study-level results and caveats: When influenza clone enrichment was assessed, the possibility that the much larger non-cTfh compartments were undersampled could not be excluded. Productive TCRB sequences were recovered from only roughly 9-21% of analyzed cells, so rare clonotypes could not be sampled. A recurrent oligoclonal ICOS+CD38+ cTfh response containing tetramer and AIM influenza-specific clonotypes was recalled by successive annual vaccinations. ICOS+CD38+ cTfh clonality correlated with the frequency of that population, and its change correlated with the change in circulating plasmablast frequency. Day 7 ICOS+CD38+ clones were most often found later in ICOS-CD38- cTfh, suggesting that subset may serve as a memory reservoir.

Here V drops 4 bases and J drops 7 bases, and the junction holds 3 bases not matched to any gene. CDR1 is given as LGHNA and CDR2 as YNFKEQ, both from the germline V gene. The CDR3 runs 13 residues from the cysteine to the phenylalanine. Left in the record is the CDR3 DNA by itself, 39 bases read in frame from the first base. This clonotype was obtained from an adult who received the influenza vaccine. The specimen was CXCR5- memory CD4+ T cells sorted from blood, collected 7 days after influenza vaccination. In light of the paper, this sample's cell subset or site label describes: CXCR5- memory CD4 T cells. The sequence links TRBV4-2 to TRBJ1-4, with 7 bases in between that match TRBD1. DNA sequence: TGTGCCAGCAGCCGACAGGGAAGTGAAAAACTGTTTTTT. This codes for CASSRQGSEKLFF.